One sample yielded the 12 T cell receptor beta chains listed below, sequenced in a study of blood T cell repertoires in COVID-19. Sequencing used immunoSEQ multiplex PCR; TCRdb keeps in-frame clones, though not all of them. The sample yields around 160,000 clones, about 88% seen once. Sequenced: peripheral blood. Receptors originate from a woman older than 75 with acute or convalescent COVID-19.

For this clone: The identical CDR3 is also encoded by other nucleotide sequences in the sample. The J gene is TRBJ2-3, the V gene TRBV7-6; D is undetermined. Trimming shortened V by 0 bases and J by 1 base, and 5 bases separated the two germline ends. The CDR3 consists of 14 residues. Germline CDR1 is SGHVS and CDR2 is FNYEAQ. CDR3 bases: TGTGCCAGCAGCTTAGCGGGCGGCACAGATACGCAGTATTTT. Translating it yields CASSLAGGTDTQYF.

The V call is TRBV29-1, the J call TRBJ1-3, with D uncertain. The CDR3 extends over 13 amino acids. In germline, CDR1 is SQVTM, CDR2 ANQGSEA. Between the trimmed V and J ends, which lost 7 bases and 1 base, there was a span of 11 bases. The CDR3 sequence: CSANRESGNTIYF. DNA of the CDR3: TGCAGCGCGAACAGAGAATCTGGAAACACCATATATTTT.

The chain couples TRBV4-1 to TRBJ2-7; D perhaps matches TRBD1 (5 bases). This CDR3 comprises 14 residues. V shed 0 bases and J shed 6 bases, with 12 bases lying between them. The germline V gene has CDR1 MGHRA and CDR2 YSYEKL. The CDR3 region has the DNA TGCGCCAGCAGCCAAGATCAGGGTGTTGCCGAGCAGTACTTC. Its protein is CASSQDQGVAEQYF.

The chain is built from TRBV10-3 and TRBJ2-7, with 9 bases matching TRBD1. Trimming at V came to 4 bases and at J to 6 bases, leaving 7 bases not matched to a gene. Germline V gene lookup returns CDR1 ENHRY and CDR2 SYGVKD. There are 14 residues in the CDR3. The CDR3 DNA is TGTGCCATCAGTGGGGGGACAGGGAAGGGCGAGCAGTACTTC. This translates into CAISGGTGKGEQYF.

The rearrangement links TRBV7-2 to TRBJ2-2; D call uncertain. The CDR3 is made up of 14 amino acids. With 0 bases removed from V and 7 bases from J, the gap between germline ends came to 9 bases. Germline values: CDR1 SGHTA, CDR2 FQGNSA. CDR3 amino acids: CASSLAFLYGELFF. The CDR3 nucleotides read TGTGCCAGCAGCTTAGCGTTCCTTTACGGGGAGCTGTTTTTT.

The rearrangement uses TRBV3-1 (or the pseudogene TRBV3-2) and TRBJ2-1; TRBD2 matches at 7 bases. Germline CDR1 reads LGHDT; CDR2 reads YNNKEL (reference sequence). J lost 6 bases, V lost 4 bases, and 12 bases had no gene match. The CDR3 runs to 16 residues. DNA for the CDR3: TGTGCCAGCAGCCGCCGTTTGGCTAGGGAGGGCAATGAGCAGTTCTTC. Translating gives CASSRRLAREGNEQFF.

The rearrangement joins TRBV18 to TRBJ1-2; 9 nucleotides line up with TRBD1. Germline V gene sequence: CDR1 KGHSH, CDR2 LQKENI. J was trimmed by 1 base and V by 0 bases; bases with no gene match: 9. This CDR3 region has 18 residues. The CDR3 is CASSPPGTGLSFNYGYTF. In DNA form, the CDR3 reads TGTGCCAGCTCACCACCGGGGACAGGGTTAAGTTTTAACTATGGCTACACCTTC. The complete variable domain, with remaining parts taken from reference TRBV18 and TRBJ1-2, reads NAGVMQNPRHLVRRRGQEARLRCSPMKGHSHVYWYRQLPEEGLKFMVYLQKENIIDESGMPKERFSAEFPKEGPSILRIQQVVRGDSAAYFCASSPPGTGLSFNYGYTFGSGTRLTVV.

The chain combines TRBV2 with TRBJ1-1; 7 bases are shared with TRBD1. This CDR3 spans 17 amino acids. V shed 8 bases and J 4 bases; nucleotides not matched to a gene: 19. The germline gives CDR1 SNHLY, CDR2 FYNNEI. CDR3 sequence: CASRFMTGTLLSTEAFF. CDR3 nucleotide sequence: TGTGCCAGCCGGTTTATGACAGGGACCCTTCTGAGCACTGAAGCTTTCTTT.

The rearrangement joins TRBV29-1 to TRBJ2-7; 8 bases map to TRBD2. This CDR3 is built from 15 residues. Germline values: CDR1 SQVTM, CDR2 ANQGSEA. V gave up 1 base and J gave up 4 bases; unmatched junction bases: 9. The CDR3 loop reads CSVEGGREGKYEQYF. DNA for the CDR3: TGCAGCGTTGAAGGGGGACGGGAGGGAAAGTACGAGCAGTACTTC.

This chain uses TRBV20-1 with TRBJ2-7; D is undetermined. This CDR3 contains 11 residues. Per germline, CDR1 DFQATT and CDR2 SNEGSKA (reference sequence). V dropped 3 bases and J dropped 8 bases, with 11 bases sitting between them. This chain's CDR3 is CSASSVSQQYF. CDR3 sequence (DNA): TGCAGTGCTAGCTCCGTGTCCCAGCAGTACTTC.

The chain carries TRBV3-1 (or the pseudogene TRBV3-2) and TRBJ2-1; 7 bases match TRBD1. CDR1 is LGHDT, CDR2 YNNKEL, per germline (reference sequence). The CDR3 covers 12 residues. V shed 1 base and J 16 bases; nucleotides not matched to a gene: 7. The CDR3 nucleotides are TGTGCCAGCAGCCAAGCACAGGGGCCCTTTTTCTTC. Protein sequence: CASSQAQGPFFF.

J is TRBJ1-5 and V is TRBV28, with TRBD1 identical over 9 bases. The CDR3 contains 16 residues. Germline V CDR1 and CDR2: MDHEN, SYDVKM. The ends lost 6 bases at V and 4 bases at J; junction bases unmatched: 10. CDR3 loop: CASRYRGPLGNQPQHF. The CDR3 coding sequence is TGTGCCAGCAGGTACAGGGGGCCTTTGGGTAATCAGCCCCAGCATTTT.